This TCR beta chain is drawn from a study of CD8+CD57+ T cells in acquired aplastic anemia. Study-wide context: The average for DNA from sorted CD4+ and CD8+ cells was 3 to 3.5 ug. Study-wide points: Patient and control CD8+ Simpson's diversity was not significantly different. It was found that twenty-nine CD8+ CDR3 sequences were shared between patients and controls.

Details on this clonotype: Antigen unknown.

Genomic DNA was employed as the template in profiling TCR beta VDJ and CDR3. TCRdb fed the reads into MiXCR, producing one record per CDR3 protein. The sample lists 220,000 or so distinct CDR3 sequences, 55% to 65% occurring once. CDR1 DFQATT and CDR2 SNEGSKA come from the germline V gene (reference sequence). V dropped 8 bases and J dropped 8; count of bases not matched to a gene: 9. This CDR3 region has 12 residues. Sequencing involved patients with CD8+CD57+ cell expansion previously shown by flow cytometry. Patients, without exception, had severe acquired aplastic anemia. Input material: sorted CD4+, CD8+, or CD8+CD57+ T cells (not recorded which) from PBMCs. This receptor was obtained from a human donor with aplastic anemia. V gene TRBV20-1 combines with J gene TRBJ2-1, with TRBD2 identical over 7 bases. CDR3 coding DNA: TGCAGTTTATGCCAGGGAGGGGATGAGCAGTTCTTC. Translating it yields CSLCQGGDEQFF.